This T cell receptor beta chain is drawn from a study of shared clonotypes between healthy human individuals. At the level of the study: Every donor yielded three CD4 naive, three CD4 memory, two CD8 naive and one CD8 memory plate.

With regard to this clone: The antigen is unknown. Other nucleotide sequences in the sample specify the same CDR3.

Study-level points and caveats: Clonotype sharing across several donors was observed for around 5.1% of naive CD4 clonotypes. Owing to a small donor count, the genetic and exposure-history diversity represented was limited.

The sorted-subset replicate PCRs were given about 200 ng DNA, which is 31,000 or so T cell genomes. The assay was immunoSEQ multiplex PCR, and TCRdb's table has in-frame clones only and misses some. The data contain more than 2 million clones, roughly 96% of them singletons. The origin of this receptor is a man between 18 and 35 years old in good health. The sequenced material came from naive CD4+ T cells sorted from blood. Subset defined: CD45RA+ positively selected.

The CDR3 loop is CASSPPRSSYNSPLHF. The DNA of the CDR3 is TGTGCCAGCTCACCACCGAGGAGCTCCTATAATTCACCCCTCCACTTT. The gene calls are TRBV18 and TRBJ1-6; D remains unclear. CDR1 and CDR2 from the germline V gene are KGHSH and LQKENI. This CDR3 is 16 amino acids long. Trimming cost V 0 bases and J 0 bases, with 6 bases left between them.